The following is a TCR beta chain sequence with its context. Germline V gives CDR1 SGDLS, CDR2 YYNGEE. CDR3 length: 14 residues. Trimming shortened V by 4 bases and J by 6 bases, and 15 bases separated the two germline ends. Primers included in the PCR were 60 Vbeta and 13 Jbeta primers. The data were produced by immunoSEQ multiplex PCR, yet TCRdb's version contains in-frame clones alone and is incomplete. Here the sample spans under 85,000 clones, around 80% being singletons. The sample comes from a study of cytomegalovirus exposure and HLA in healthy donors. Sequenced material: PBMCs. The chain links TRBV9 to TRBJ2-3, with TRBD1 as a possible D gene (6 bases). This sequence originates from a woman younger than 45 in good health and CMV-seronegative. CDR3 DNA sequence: TGTGCCAGCAGCCCTCGGGACAACCCCGATACGCAGTATTTT. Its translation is CASSPRDNPDTQYF.